A single T cell receptor beta chain is shown here with its context. This specimen belongs to a study of Ad26.COV2.S vaccination and SARS-CoV-2 variants. The CDR3 spans 11 residues. Germline CDR1 DFQATT, CDR2 SNEGSKA (reference sequence). The V end lost 6 bases, the J end lost 1 base, and 7 bases lay between the germline ends. Some clones are missing from TCRdb's copy, which holds only in-frame ones; the method was immunoSEQ multiplex PCR. This sample has 180,000 or so clones; approximately 88% occur once, and the top ten carry about 5.5%. This clonotype was obtained from a human donor who had recovered from COVID-19. Sequenced here: peripheral blood, sampled after recovery from COVID-19. The V gene is TRBV20-1, the J gene TRBJ2-7, with D unresolved. The CDR3 coding sequence is TGCAGTGCCCCATCTTCCTACGAGCAGTACTTC. Its translation is CSAPSSYEQYF.